A single sample gave rise to the 9 T cell receptor beta chains below, sequenced in a study of T cell repertoires in cytomegalovirus infection. TCRdb independently ran MiXCR on the reads; one entry per CDR3 protein. The sample lists around 740,000 distinct CDR3 sequences; less than 40% were seen once. Sequenced sample: PBMCs. Receptors originate from a human donor in good health (CMV status not recorded). Some clones in this sample may be carry-over from other donors' samples.

This chain uses TRBV27 with TRBJ2-7; either TRBD1 or TRBD2 may supply D (5 bases each). The CDR3 runs 16 residues. V was clipped by 8 bases and J by 6 bases, with 26 bases between them. The V gene's germline CDR1 is MNHEY and CDR2 SMNVEV (reference sequence). The CDR3 DNA reads as TGTGCCAGCGAAGGGGTCGGGACCGCAGGATCGCTCGAGCAGTACTTC. It is translated as CASEGVGTAGSLEQYF.

The chain uses TRBV2 and TRBJ1-2; D unclear. The CDR3 extends over 15 amino acids. Trimming cost V 6 bases and J 4 bases, with 18 bases left between them. Germline-derived CDR1 and CDR2 are SNHLY and FYNNEI. In nucleotides, the CDR3 is TGTGCCAGCAGCTCGCTGTTAGGGCGGGCCTATGGCTACACCTTC. Translating it yields CASSSLLGRAYGYTF.

Only a few counts were recorded for this clonotype. CDR3 DNA sequence: TGCGCCAGCAGCTCCACCTTGGGAGCAGGCAAGACCCAGTACTTC. Protein product: CASSSTLGAGKTQYF. V usage is TRBV5-1 and J usage is TRBJ2-5, with D perhaps matching TRBD2 (5 bases). Per germline, CDR1 SGHRS and CDR2 YFSETQ. The germline V and J ends were trimmed by 3 bases and 6 bases, with 18 bases remaining between them. This CDR3 has 15 residues.

This clonotype came up once. The chain carries TRBV9 and TRBJ2-3; possible D gene TRBD1, 5 bases. The CDR3 loop spans 17 amino acids. Per germline, CDR1 SGDLS and CDR2 YYNGEE. Trimming removed 1 base from V and 5 bases from J, with 20 bases in between. The CDR3 DNA is TGTGCCAGCAGCGTACGCGGCGGCAGGGCCAGCCGAGATACGCAGTATTTT. Residues: CASSVRGGRASRDTQYF.

This clonotype was observed a single time. The chain combines TRBV9 with TRBJ1-4, with no clear D. V gave up 0 bases and J gave up 2 bases, with 5 bases separating them. This CDR3 spans 14 amino acids. Per germline, CDR1 SGDLS and CDR2 YYNGEE. CDR3 loop: CASSVAPTNEKLFF. CDR3 DNA: TGTGCCAGCAGCGTAGCTCCCACTAATGAAAAACTGTTTTTT.

This clonotype was counted between two and nine times. The rearrangement uses TRBV7-6 and TRBJ1-1; 7 bases align to TRBD1. The J segment lost 3 bases and the V segment lost 4 bases, leaving 8 bases of the junction unmatched. The CDR3 is 15 amino acids. Germline CDR1 is SGHVS and CDR2 is FNYEAQ. For the CDR3, the DNA is TGTGCCAGCAGCTATAGGACAGGTTCAGACACTGAAGCTTTCTTT. It is translated as CASSYRTGSDTEAFF.

This clonotype was counted only a few times. V usage is TRBV7-2 and J usage is TRBJ2-5; no definite D call. Germline CDR1 is SGHTA and CDR2 is FQGNSA. This CDR3 is built from 15 residues. The V end lost 0 bases, the J end lost 1 base, and 9 bases lay between the germline ends. DNA for the CDR3: TGTGCCAGCAGCTTAGCCGAGTCCCTCCAAGAGACCCAGTACTTC. This codes for CASSLAESLQETQYF.

This clonotype was seen only a few times. The rearrangement links TRBV28 to TRBJ1-6; D ambiguous. The CDR3 has 12 amino acids. V gave up 5 bases and J gave up 11 bases, with 10 bases separating them. CDR1 is MDHEN, CDR2 SYDVKM, per germline. In DNA, the CDR3 is TGTGCCAGCAGTCCCCCCTGGGCACCCCTCCACTTT. Its protein product is CASSPPWAPLHF.

CDR3 region: CASSFFQSRGHSYEQYF. The CDR3 DNA reads TGTGCCAGCAGCTTTTTCCAGAGCCGGGGCCACTCCTACGAGCAGTACTTC. The V call is TRBV5-5, the J call TRBJ2-7; D is perhaps TRBD1 or TRBD2 (5 bases each). The length of the CDR3 is 17 residues. V was pared by 2 bases and J by 0 bases, with 18 bases between. CDR1 SGHKS and CDR2 YYEKEE come from the germline V gene (reference sequence). The variable domain in full, with the rest retrieved from reference TRBV5-5 and TRBJ2-7, is DAGVTQSPTHLIKTRGQQVTLRCSPISGHKSVSWYQQVLGQGPQFIFQYYEKEERGRGNFPDRFSARQFPNYSSELNVNALLLGDSALYLCASSFFQSRGHSYEQYFGPGTRLTVT.